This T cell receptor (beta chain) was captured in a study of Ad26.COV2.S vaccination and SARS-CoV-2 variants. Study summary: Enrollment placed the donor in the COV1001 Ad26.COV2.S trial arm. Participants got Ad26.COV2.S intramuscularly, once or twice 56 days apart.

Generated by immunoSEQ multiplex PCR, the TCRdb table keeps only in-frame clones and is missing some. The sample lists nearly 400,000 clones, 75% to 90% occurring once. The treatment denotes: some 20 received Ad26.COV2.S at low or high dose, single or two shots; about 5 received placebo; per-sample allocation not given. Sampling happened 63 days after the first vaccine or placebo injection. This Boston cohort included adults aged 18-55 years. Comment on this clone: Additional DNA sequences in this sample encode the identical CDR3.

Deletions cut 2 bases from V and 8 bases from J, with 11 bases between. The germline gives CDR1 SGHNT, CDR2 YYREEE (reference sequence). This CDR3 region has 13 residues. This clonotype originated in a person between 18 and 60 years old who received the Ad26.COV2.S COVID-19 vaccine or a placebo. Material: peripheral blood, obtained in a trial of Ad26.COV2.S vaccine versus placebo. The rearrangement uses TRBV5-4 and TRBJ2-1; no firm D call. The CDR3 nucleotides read TGTGCCAGCAGCTTAGTATCGTCGGATGAGCAGTTCTTC. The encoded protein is CASSLVSSDEQFF.